These T cell receptor beta chains were read from a single sample in a study of cytomegalovirus exposure and HLA in healthy donors. Produced via immunoSEQ multiplex PCR; TCRdb's table is partial and in-frame only. The profile covers about 120,000 clones, with 85% to 90% appearing a single time and just under 6.5% taken by the ten largest. The sequencing input was PBMCs. The receptors were sampled from a woman aged 18-29 years in good health and CMV-seropositive. CDR3s include the opening cysteine and the closing phenylalanine or tryptophan. Fields, in order: D gene, V gene, CDR3 length, J gene, clone size, CDR3 DNA, CDR3 protein. A D gene is named only where the DNA matches it firmly. Clone size is shown for a subset of rows, as once, few, many or a class of expanded clone.

-	TRBV5-8	13	TRBJ1-1	-	TGTGCCAGCAGCTTGAGGGGTAACACTGAAGCTTTCTTT	CASSLRGNTEAFF
TRBD1	TRBV14	16	TRBJ2-5	-	TGTGCCAGCAGCCACGACAGGGTGTGGACACAAGAGACCCAGTACTTC	CASSHDRVWTQETQYF
TRBD2	TRBV27	17	TRBJ2-2	-	TGTGCCAGCAGTTTACTAGGACTAGCAGCGAACACCGGGGAGCTGTTTTTT	CASSLLGLAANTGELFF
TRBD1	TRBV5-1	18	TRBJ2-6	few	TGCGCCAGCAGCCCGGTAGGGACAGCATACTCTGGGGCCAACGTCCTGACTTTC	CASSPVGTAYSGANVLTF
TRBD1	TRBV27	15	TRBJ2-3	-	TGTGCCAGCAGTTTTTGGGACAGGAGAGATGATACGCAGTATTTT	CASSFWDRRDDTQYF
TRBD2	TRBV4-1	15	TRBJ2-7	once	TGCGCCAGCAGCCAAGATCGGGGGGGCTCCTACGAGCAGTACTTC	CASSQDRGGSYEQYF
TRBD1	TRBV15	15	TRBJ2-7	-	TGTGCCACCAGCAGGGATGGACAGGGAGTGGACGAGCAGTACTTC	CATSRDGQGVDEQYF
-	TRBV14	15	TRBJ1-1	-	TGTGCCAGCAGCCAATATGCCGGAGGTGGCACTGAAGCTTTCTTT	CASSQYAGGGTEAFF
-	TRBV5-4	14	TRBJ2-1	-	TGTGCCAGCAGCTTTCCAGGCCTCAGGGATGAGCAGTTCTTC	CASSFPGLRDEQFF
-	TRBV6-1	13	TRBJ2-5	-	TGTGCCAGCAGTTGGACTGTCCGGGAGACCCAGTACTTC	CASSWTVRETQYF